This T cell receptor beta chain was documented in a study of blood T cell repertoires in COVID-19. On the study more broadly: COVID-19 samples collected from the United States, Italy and Spain covered acute and convalescent phases. Sample material is recorded as cDNA or gDNA derived from T cells, B-cell-depleted T cells, or PBMCs.

This CDR3 has 13 amino acids. CDR1 and CDR2 from the germline V gene are SQVTM and ANQGSEA. V was clipped by 4 bases and J by 3 bases, with 12 bases between them. The authors' processing: Estimates of nucleated cell counts were drawn from the amplification of reference gene primers. Measured with immunoSEQ multiplex PCR; TCRdb has only the in-frame clones, and not every one. The V and J calls and the clone size are those of that table, but D and trimming were determined from the DNA. The sample holds more than 90,000 clones, over 75% seen once. The V gene is TRBV29-1, the J gene TRBJ1-1; D not certain. What was sequenced was peripheral blood. This clonotype was obtained from a woman in her 30s with acute or convalescent COVID-19. The CDR3 loop reads CSVASVLYTEAFF. CDR3 in DNA: TGCAGCGTTGCATCCGTGCTATACACTGAAGCTTTCTTT.